These T cell receptor beta chains were read from a single sample in a study of identical twins. In TCRdb, the 5' RACE reads were re-called with MiXCR into one record per CDR3 protein. The table shows 500,000 to 700,000 distinct CDR3 sequences, with under 8.5% occurring only once. This same sample was also taken into another study, of yellow fever vaccine responses in identical twins.

Sequencing input: PBMCs. The receptors shown here come from a young woman in good health. CDR3s include the opening cysteine and the closing phenylalanine or tryptophan. D genes are given only for firm matches. Expanded clones get a size class; other rows say once, few or many, or leave the size out.

J: TRBJ2-1; V: TRBV5-1; D: TRBD2; size: many; CDR3: CASSGTGTTASGDEQFF; DNA: TGCGCCAGCAGCGGGACCGGGACTACCGCCTCCGGGGATGAGCAGTTCTTC
J: TRBJ2-7; V: TRBV20-1; D: TRBD2; size: once; CDR3: CSAAGVREQYF; DNA: TGCAGTGCCGCGGGAGTTCGGGAGCAGTACTTC
J: TRBJ2-5; V: TRBV7-9; D: .; size: many; CDR3: CASSPPTSRETQYF; DNA: TGTGCCAGCAGCCCCCCCACTTCAAGGGAGACCCAGTACTTC
J: TRBJ2-7; V: TRBV29-1; D: .; size: many; CDR3: CSAMGSYEQYF; DNA: TGCAGCGCGATGGGTTCCTACGAGCAGTACTTC
J: TRBJ2-7; V: TRBV12-3/TRBV12-4; D: TRBD1; size: many; CDR3: CASSVGQPSYEQYF; DNA: TGTGCCAGCAGCGTGGGACAGCCGTCCTACGAGCAGTACTTC
J: TRBJ1-1; V: TRBV4-1; D: .; size: many; CDR3: CASSQARGETEAFF; DNA: TGCGCCAGCAGCCAAGCCAGGGGCGAGACTGAAGCTTTCTTT
J: TRBJ1-3; V: TRBV7-9; D: .; size: many; CDR3: CASSLMKDSGDTIYF; DNA: TGTGCCAGCAGCCTGATGAAGGACAGTGGCGACACCATATATTTT
J: TRBJ1-1; V: TRBV6-5; D: .; size: few; CDR3: CASSYMAGGGTEAFF; DNA: TGTGCCAGCAGTTACATGGCTGGGGGCGGCACTGAAGCTTTCTTT
J: TRBJ1-1; V: TRBV5-5; D: TRBD1; size: many; CDR3: CASSGADRGVMNTEAFF; DNA: TGTGCCAGCAGCGGAGCAGACAGGGGAGTTATGAACACTGAAGCTTTCTTT
J: TRBJ1-1; V: TRBV7-3; D: .; size: few; CDR3: CASSPSQGFSSTEAFF; DNA: TGTGCCAGCAGTCCCTCCCAGGGGTTTTCAAGTACTGAAGCTTTCTTT
J: TRBJ2-3; V: TRBV3-1; D: .; size: many; CDR3: CASSQANEKERSDTQYF; DNA: TGTGCCAGCAGCCAAGCAAATGAAAAGGAGCGGTCGGATACGCAGTATTTT
J: TRBJ2-2; V: TRBV10-3; D: .; size: few; CDR3: CAISEMLTAGTGELFF; DNA: TGTGCCATCAGTGAGATGCTAACGGCGGGCACCGGGGAGCTGTTTTTT
J: TRBJ2-6; V: TRBV12-3/TRBV12-4; D: .; size: .; CDR3: CASSSGYSGANVLTF; DNA: TGTGCCAGCAGTTCCGGGTACTCTGGGGCCAACGTCCTGACTTTC
J: TRBJ1-5; V: TRBV20-1; D: .; size: few; CDR3: CSARPSTGHRNQPQHF; DNA: TGCAGTGCTAGACCAAGTACTGGACATCGCAATCAGCCCCAGCATTTT
J: TRBJ1-1; V: TRBV2; D: .; size: few; CDR3: CASYDQGGVNTEAFF; DNA: TGTGCCAGCTATGATCAGGGCGGGGTGAACACTGAAGCTTTCTTT
J: TRBJ2-3; V: TRBV24-1; D: TRBD2; size: .; CDR3: CATGTLAGALDTQYF; DNA: TGTGCCACCGGAACCTTAGCGGGGGCCTTAGATACGCAGTATTTT
J: TRBJ2-7; V: TRBV12-3/TRBV12-4; D: .; size: .; CDR3: CASSLGAVHEQYF; DNA: TGTGCCAGCAGTTTAGGGGCCGTCCACGAGCAGTACTTC
J: TRBJ2-3; V: TRBV4-1; D: .; size: few; CDR3: CASSQDRADSSDTQYF; DNA: TGCGCCAGCAGCCAAGATAGGGCGGACAGCTCAGATACGCAGTATTTT
J: TRBJ1-1; V: TRBV12-3/TRBV12-4; D: TRBD1; size: many; CDR3: CASSLGGQGPLGAFF; DNA: TGTGCCAGCAGTTTAGGGGGACAGGGCCCATTAGGAGCTTTCTTT
J: TRBJ2-2; V: TRBV7-6; D: .; size: few; CDR3: CASSLPIPGGELFF; DNA: TGTGCCAGCAGCTTACCCATTCCGGGCGGGGAGCTGTTTTTT
J: TRBJ1-1; V: TRBV24-1; D: .; size: many; CDR3: CATLRAGRPNTEAFF; DNA: TGTGCCACCTTAAGAGCCGGACGGCCGAACACTGAAGCTTTCTTT
J: TRBJ2-1; V: TRBV20-1; D: TRBD2; size: .; CDR3: CSARDPNRTSGGADYNEQFF; DNA: TGCAGTGCTAGAGATCCAAACAGGACTAGCGGGGGTGCTGACTACAATGAGCAGTTCTTC
J: TRBJ2-7; V: TRBV28; D: .; size: few; CDR3: CASSYGRLNYEQYF; DNA: TGTGCCAGCAGTTACGGGCGGCTCAACTACGAGCAGTACTTC
J: TRBJ2-7; V: TRBV2; D: TRBD1; size: .; CDR3: CASSTGQGLYEQYF; DNA: TGTGCCAGCAGTACCGGACAGGGTCTGTACGAGCAGTACTTC
J: TRBJ1-4; V: TRBV9; D: .; size: many; CDR3: CASSVGVTGTTNEKLFF; DNA: TGTGCCAGCAGCGTGGGGGTTACAGGGACAACTAATGAAAAACTGTTTTTT
J: TRBJ1-1; V: TRBV12-3/TRBV12-4; D: TRBD1; size: many; CDR3: CASSWTGGNTEAFF; DNA: TGTGCCAGCAGCTGGACAGGAGGGAACACTGAAGCTTTCTTT
J: TRBJ2-4; V: TRBV29-1; D: TRBD2; size: .; CDR3: CSVAGGGNIQYF; DNA: TGCAGCGTAGCAGGCGGGGGTAACATTCAGTACTTC
J: TRBJ1-2; V: TRBV25-1; D: .; size: .; CDR3: CASSEFNRGYGYTF; DNA: TGTGCCAGCAGTGAATTTAACAGAGGCTATGGCTACACCTTC
J: TRBJ2-7; V: TRBV12-3/TRBV12-4; D: .; size: few; CDR3: CASSRPGGGHEQYF; DNA: TGTGCCAGCAGCCGCCCTGGGGGCGGCCACGAGCAGTACTTC
J: TRBJ2-2; V: TRBV6-1; D: .; size: .; CDR3: CASKPHSANTGELFF; DNA: TGTGCCAGCAAACCACATAGCGCGAACACCGGGGAGCTGTTTTTT
J: TRBJ1-2; V: TRBV6-6; D: .; size: few; CDR3: CASSFKDYGYTF; DNA: TGTGCCAGCAGTTTTAAGGACTATGGCTACACCTTC
J: TRBJ2-1; V: TRBV27; D: .; size: many; CDR3: CASRHGTFEQFF; DNA: TGTGCCAGCAGACACGGGACTTTCGAGCAGTTCTTC
J: TRBJ1-1; V: TRBV5-1; D: .; size: many; CDR3: CASSTGLNTEAFF; DNA: TGCGCCAGCAGCACGGGGCTGAACACTGAAGCTTTCTTT
J: TRBJ2-5; V: TRBV4-2; D: .; size: many; CDR3: CASSQEGALFGQETQYF; DNA: TGTGCCAGCAGCCAAGAGGGGGCGCTCTTTGGGCAAGAGACCCAGTACTTC
J: TRBJ1-5; V: TRBV10-3; D: .; size: many; CDR3: CAISESGTGGQPQHF; DNA: TGTGCCATCAGTGAGTCCGGGACCGGGGGGCAGCCCCAGCATTTT
J: TRBJ2-1; V: TRBV6-2/TRBV6-3; D: TRBD2; size: many; CDR3: CASSYSTSSGYNEQFF; DNA: TGTGCCAGCAGTTACTCGACGTCTAGCGGGTACAATGAGCAGTTCTTC
J: TRBJ2-3; V: TRBV4-1; D: .; size: many; CDR3: CASSQDGRGVGTDTQYF; DNA: TGCGCCAGCAGCCAAGATGGACGCGGGGTGGGCACAGATACGCAGTATTTT
J: TRBJ2-1; V: TRBV10-1; D: TRBD1; size: few; CDR3: CASSEWDSPLEQFF; DNA: TGCGCCAGCAGTGAGTGGGACAGCCCCCTTGAGCAGTTCTTC
J: TRBJ2-2; V: TRBV2; D: .; size: .; CDR3: CASWETGLPVHNTGELFF; DNA: TGTGCCAGCTGGGAGACAGGATTACCCGTACACAACACCGGGGAGCTGTTTTTT
J: TRBJ1-1; V: TRBV6-5; D: TRBD1; size: .; CDR3: CASSYWGQMNTEAFF; DNA: TGTGCCAGCAGTTACTGGGGACAGATGAACACTGAAGCTTTCTTT
J: TRBJ1-5; V: TRBV7-2; D: TRBD1; size: .; CDR3: CASSSRDRVLGQPQHF; DNA: TGTGCCAGCAGCTCCCGGGACAGGGTTTTAGGTCAGCCCCAGCATTTT
J: TRBJ2-3; V: TRBV11-3; D: .; size: few; CDR3: CASSHTRTPRDTQYF; DNA: TGTGCCAGCAGTCACACGCGGACACCCCGGGATACGCAGTATTTT
J: TRBJ2-5; V: TRBV7-9; D: .; size: .; CDR3: CASSLVLGQETQYF; DNA: TGTGCCAGCAGCTTAGTGTTGGGGCAAGAGACCCAGTACTTC
J: TRBJ2-5; V: TRBV24-1; D: TRBD1; size: many; CDR3: CATSETTGEETQYF; DNA: TGTGCCACCAGTGAAACGACAGGGGAAGAGACCCAGTACTTC
J: TRBJ2-7; V: TRBV5-1; D: TRBD2; size: few; CDR3: CASSLVPSGRAGSYEQYF; DNA: TGCGCCAGCAGCTTGGTCCCTAGCGGGAGGGCCGGTTCCTACGAGCAGTACTTC
J: TRBJ2-5; V: TRBV3-1; D: TRBD1; size: .; CDR3: CASRQGATSPATEETQYF; DNA: TGTGCCAGCAGACAGGGGGCGACATCCCCCGCGACCGAAGAGACCCAGTACTTC
J: TRBJ2-3; V: TRBV5-6; D: TRBD2; size: .; CDR3: CASSFVAGRTDTQYF; DNA: TGTGCCAGCAGCTTTGTAGCGGGCCGCACAGATACGCAGTATTTT
J: TRBJ1-1; V: TRBV9; D: .; size: .; CDR3: CASSVDAGMNTEAFF; DNA: TGTGCCAGCAGCGTAGATGCGGGAATGAACACTGAAGCTTTCTTT
J: TRBJ2-5; V: TRBV5-4; D: .; size: few; CDR3: CASSLILSKETQYF; DNA: TGTGCCAGCAGCTTAATTCTCAGCAAAGAGACCCAGTACTTC
J: TRBJ2-7; V: TRBV12-3/TRBV12-4; D: TRBD2; size: .; CDR3: CASSPSGGVREQYF; DNA: TGTGCCAGCAGTCCTAGCGGTGGAGTACGCGAGCAGTACTTC
J: TRBJ1-4; V: TRBV7-6; D: .; size: .; CDR3: CASSSGTGGEKLFF; DNA: TGTGCCAGCAGCTCCGGGACCGGCGGGGAAAAACTGTTTTTT
J: TRBJ2-2; V: TRBV12-3/TRBV12-4; D: .; size: many; CDR3: CASSRLSGTAGELFF; DNA: TGTGCCAGCAGTCGTCTTAGCGGGACAGCCGGGGAGCTGTTTTTT
J: TRBJ2-4; V: TRBV11-2; D: TRBD2; size: .; CDR3: CASSAERGTSGELAKNIQYF; DNA: TGTGCCAGCAGCGCCGAAAGAGGGACTAGCGGAGAACTAGCCAAAAACATTCAGTACTTC
J: TRBJ2-3; V: TRBV25-1; D: .; size: many; CDR3: CASQTLGSGTDTQYF; DNA: TGTGCCAGCCAGACCTTAGGGAGTGGCACAGATACGCAGTATTTT
J: TRBJ1-1; V: TRBV11-1; D: .; size: .; CDR3: CASSLMKQAGGEAFF; DNA: TGTGCCAGCAGCTTAATGAAGCAGGCCGGTGGTGAAGCTTTCTTT
J: TRBJ1-1; V: TRBV11-2; D: .; size: many; CDR3: CASSLVREAFF; DNA: TGTGCCAGCAGCCTAGTTAGAGAAGCTTTCTTT
J: TRBJ2-5; V: TRBV11-2; D: TRBD2; size: .; CDR3: CASSLGTISQETQYF; DNA: TGTGCCAGCAGCCTAGGGACTATCTCCCAAGAGACCCAGTACTTC
J: TRBJ1-4; V: TRBV20-1; D: TRBD1; size: few; CDR3: CSAREDRQVEKLFF; DNA: TGCAGTGCTAGAGAGGACAGGCAGGTTGAAAAACTGTTTTTT
J: TRBJ2-1; V: TRBV4-1; D: TRBD1; size: many; CDR3: CASSRTSGTGSNEQFF; DNA: TGCGCCAGCAGCCGGACTTCCGGGACAGGCAGCAATGAGCAGTTCTTC
J: TRBJ2-5; V: TRBV29-1; D: TRBD1; size: few; CDR3: CSVGGGTGGAETQYF; DNA: TGCAGCGTTGGGGGCGGGACAGGGGGCGCGGAGACCCAGTACTTC